This T cell receptor (beta chain) was documented in a study of shared clonotypes between healthy human individuals. General study findings and limits: Researchers sampled only blood; tissue repertoires likely differ. Approximately 5% was the fraction of naive CD4 clonotypes found shared across a few donors.

Original data processing: Junction-only immunoSEQ data arrived without quality scores, meaning filtering differed. Clones were read by immunoSEQ multiplex PCR, and TCRdb kept only the in-frame ones, dropping some. That table is the source of V, J and clone size, and D and trimming were worked out from the DNA. The sample lists about 1,900,000 clones, about 95% seen once, with more than 0.95% in the top ten. Naive CD8 cells were CD45RO-negative, positively selected for CCR7, excluding terminally differentiated effector memory CD45RA+ cells. V lost 3 bases and J lost 3; bases outside the gene matches: 5. Per the germline V gene, CDR1 is LNHDA and CDR2 is SQIVND (reference sequence). The CDR3 is made up of 15 amino acids. With respect to this clone: Its specificity is unknown.

The receptor's source is a man aged 18 to 35 in good health. The chain recombines TRBV19 with TRBJ2-3; 8 positions match TRBD2. The sample taken for sequencing was naive CD8+ T cells sorted from blood. CDR3 in amino acids: CASSILSGGTDTQYF. The DNA of the CDR3 is TGTGCCAGTAGTATTCTCAGCGGGGGAACAGATACGCAGTATTTT.